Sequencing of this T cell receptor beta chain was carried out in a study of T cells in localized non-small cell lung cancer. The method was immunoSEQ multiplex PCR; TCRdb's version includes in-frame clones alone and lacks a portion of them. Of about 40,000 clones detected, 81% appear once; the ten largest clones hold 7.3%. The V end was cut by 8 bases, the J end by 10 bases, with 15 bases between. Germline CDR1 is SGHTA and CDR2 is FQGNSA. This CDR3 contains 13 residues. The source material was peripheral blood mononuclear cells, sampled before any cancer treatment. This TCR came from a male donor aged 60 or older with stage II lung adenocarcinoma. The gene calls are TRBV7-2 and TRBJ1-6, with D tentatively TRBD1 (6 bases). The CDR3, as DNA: TGTGCCAGCGGCTCAGGGGAAGAGTCACCCCTCCACTTT. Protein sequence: CASGSGEESPLHF.